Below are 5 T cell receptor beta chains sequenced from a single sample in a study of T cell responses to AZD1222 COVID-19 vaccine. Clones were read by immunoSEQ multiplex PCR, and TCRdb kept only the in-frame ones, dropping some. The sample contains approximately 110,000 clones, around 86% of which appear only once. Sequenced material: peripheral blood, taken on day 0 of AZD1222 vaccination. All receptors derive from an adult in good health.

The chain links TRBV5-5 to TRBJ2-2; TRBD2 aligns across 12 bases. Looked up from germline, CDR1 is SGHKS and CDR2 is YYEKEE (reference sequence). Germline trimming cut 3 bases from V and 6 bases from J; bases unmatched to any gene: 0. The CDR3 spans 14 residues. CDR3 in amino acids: CASSWTSGAGELFF. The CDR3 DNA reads TGTGCCAGCAGCTGGACTAGCGGGGCCGGGGAGCTGTTTTTT.

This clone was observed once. The CDR3: CASRTGTGRFEQYF. CDR3 DNA sequence: TGTGCCAGCAGGACCGGGACAGGCCGTTTCGAGCAGTACTTC. The chain is built from TRBV6-5 and TRBJ2-7; 8 bases are a match to TRBD1. The CDR3 loop spans 14 amino acids. After removal of 6 bases from V and 6 bases from J, the junction contained 10 bases not matched to a gene. CDR1 and CDR2 (germline): MNHEY, SVGAGI.

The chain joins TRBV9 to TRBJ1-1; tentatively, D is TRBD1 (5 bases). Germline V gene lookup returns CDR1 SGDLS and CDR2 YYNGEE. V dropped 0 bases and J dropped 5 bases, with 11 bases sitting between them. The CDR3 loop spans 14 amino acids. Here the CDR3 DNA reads TGTGCCAGCAGCGTAGGGGGCACTTTGACTGAAGCTTTCTTT. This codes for CASSVGGTLTEAFF. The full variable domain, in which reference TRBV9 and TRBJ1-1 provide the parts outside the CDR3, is DSGVTQTPKHLITATGQRVTLRCSPRSGDLSVYWYQQSLDQGLQFLIQYYNGEERAKGNILERFSAQQFPDLHSELNLSSLELGDSALYFCASSVGGTLTEAFFGQGTRLTVV.

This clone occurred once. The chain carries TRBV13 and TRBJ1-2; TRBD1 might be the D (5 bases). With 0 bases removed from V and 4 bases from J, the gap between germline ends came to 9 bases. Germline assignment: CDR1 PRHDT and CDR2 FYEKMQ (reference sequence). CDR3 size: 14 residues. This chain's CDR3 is CASSLGQVSYGYTF. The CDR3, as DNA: TGTGCCAGCAGCTTAGGACAGGTCAGCTATGGCTACACCTTC.

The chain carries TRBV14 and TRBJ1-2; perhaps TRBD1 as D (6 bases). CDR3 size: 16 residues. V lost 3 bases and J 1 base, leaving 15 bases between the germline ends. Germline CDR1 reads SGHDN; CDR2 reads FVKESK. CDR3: CASSHDLQGLNYGYTF. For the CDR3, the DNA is TGTGCCAGCAGCCATGACCTACAGGGCCTTAACTATGGCTACACCTTC.